The 20 T cell receptor beta chains below come from one sample, sequenced in a study of T cells after yellow fever vaccination. TCRdb itself ran the 5' RACE reads through MiXCR, one entry per CDR3 protein. There are some 400,000 distinct CDR3 sequences in the sample; roughly a sixth occur only once, and roughly a sixth lies in the top ten. The specimen comprised PBMCs, sampled before the yellow fever booster vaccination. These receptors all come from a man aged 18-30 years who received the YFV17D yellow fever vaccine.

This clonotype was detected a few times. DNA for the CDR3: TGTGCCAGCAGTTATCGGGCGTCCTACGAGCAGTACGTC. Its translation: CASSYRASYEQYV. V gene TRBV28 combines with J gene TRBJ2-7; D is unresolved. Germline CDR1 MDHEN, CDR2 SYDVKM. The V and J ends lost 4 bases and 1 base respectively, with 8 bases between them. The CDR3 has 13 amino acids.

The chain has TRBV7-2 and TRBJ2-5; the D gene could be TRBD1 or TRBD2 (5 bases each). In germline, CDR1 is SGHTA, CDR2 FQGNSA. This CDR3 has 15 residues. The germline V and J ends were trimmed by 1 base and 4 bases, with 13 bases remaining between them. CDR3 DNA sequence: TGTGCCAGCAGCTTAGGCCCGGGACCTGGAGAGACCCAGTACTTC. This sequence encodes CASSLGPGPGETQYF.

This clonotype was seen a handful of times. The chain combines TRBV6-5 with TRBJ1-5; TRBD1 might be the D (6 bases). Per germline, CDR1 MNHEY and CDR2 SVGAGI. Trimming stripped 0 bases from V and 7 bases from J, with 13 bases between. CDR3 size: 15 residues. The CDR3 DNA is TGTGCCAGCAGTTACTCCCCGGACAGTCGGCAGCCCCAGCATTTT. It encodes CASSYSPDSRQPQHF.

The chain links TRBV6-2 or TRBV6-3 to TRBJ2-7, with 10 bases lining up with TRBD1. This CDR3 contains 16 residues. Germline CDR1 and CDR2: MNHEY and SVGEGT. The J segment lost 1 base and the V segment lost 0 bases, leaving 3 bases of the junction unmatched. CDR3 bases: TGTGCCAGCAGTTACTCGACAGGGGGCTCGTCCTACGAGCAGTACGTC. This sequence encodes CASSYSTGGSSYEQYV.

The rearrangement joins TRBV7-2 to TRBJ2-1, with D tentatively TRBD2 (5 bases). The CDR3 contains 13 residues. The V end lost 3 bases, the J end lost 9 bases, and 12 bases lay between the germline ends. Germline loops: CDR1 SGHTA, CDR2 FQGNSA. This CDR3 reads CASSLPVEGEQFF. The CDR3, as DNA: TGTGCCAGCAGCTTGCCCGTAGAGGGTGAGCAGTTCTTC.

This clonotype appeared a few times. This sequence joins TRBV20-1 and TRBJ2-5, with 11 bases identical to TRBD2. This CDR3 comprises 14 residues. The germline V gene encodes CDR1 DFQATT and CDR2 SNEGSKA (reference sequence). With 7 bases clipped from V and 2 bases from J, the junction kept 6 bases outside the gene matches. The CDR3 is CSVQRLAGQETQYF. The CDR3 nucleotides are TGCAGTGTTCAGCGACTAGCGGGGCAAGAGACCCAGTACTTC.

This rearrangement joins TRBV6-5 to TRBJ2-2, with D unresolved. CDR1 and CDR2 from the germline V gene are MNHEY and SVGAGI. The germline V and J ends were trimmed by 0 bases and 0 bases, with 5 bases remaining between them. The CDR3 covers 15 residues. The CDR3 loop is CASSYSVANTGELFF. The CDR3 DNA is TGTGCCAGCAGTTACTCGGTGGCGAACACCGGGGAGCTGTTTTTT.

This clonotype was seen more than once but under ten times. This chain connects TRBV20-1 to TRBJ2-2; no clear D. The V gene lost 6 bases and the J gene lost 4 bases, with 15 bases spanning the gap. This CDR3 comprises 14 residues. Germline CDR1 and CDR2: DFQATT and SNEGSKA (reference sequence). The CDR3 DNA follows: TGCAGTGCCCTCGACCCGCTAGGCACCGGGGAGCTGTTTTTT. It codes for CSALDPLGTGELFF.

The chain is built from TRBV12-3 or TRBV12-4 and TRBJ2-3, with D possibly matching TRBD2 (5 bases). V lost 6 bases to trimming and J lost 0 bases, with 13 bases between them. The CDR3 has 15 amino acids. The CDR3 region is CASSRRTYSTDTQYF. The CDR3 DNA reads TGTGCCAGCAGCCGGAGGACTTATAGCACAGATACGCAGTATTTT.

The V call is TRBV12-3 or TRBV12-4, the J call TRBJ2-2; TRBD1 matches at 8 bases. The V segment lost 5 bases and the J segment 1 base; nucleotides outside the gene matches: 6. This CDR3 region has 16 residues. The CDR3 region has the DNA TGTGCCAGCAGTCCCAGGACAGGGTGGAACACCGGGGAGCTGTTTTTT. It codes for CASSPRTGWNTGELFF.

In its sample, this clonotype was seen a few times. This sequence joins TRBV6-5 and TRBJ2-7; possibly TRBD2 for D (6 bases). Trimming left V 6 bases short and J 5 bases short, with 17 bases between. Germline assignment: CDR1 MNHEY and CDR2 SVGAGI. The CDR3 extends over 14 amino acids. CDR3 in amino acids: CASRGAGRVNEQYV. The CDR3 nucleotides read TGTGCCAGCAGAGGCGCGGGGAGAGTTAACGAGCAGTACGTC.

The chain has TRBV5-1 and TRBJ2-3; TRBD2 matches 11 bases. V lost 4 bases to trimming and J lost 6 bases; unmatched junction nucleotides: 13. The germline V gene encodes CDR1 SGHRS and CDR2 YFSETQ. The CDR3 totals 17 residues. The chain's CDR3 is CASSQSGSGGASDTQYF. CDR3 bases: TGCGCCAGCAGCCAAAGCGGTAGCGGGGGGGCCTCGGATACGCAGTATTTT. The full variable domain, completed using reference TRBV5-1 and TRBJ2-3, is KAGVTQTPRYLIKTRGQQVTLSCSPISGHRSVSWYQQTPGQGLQFLFEYFSETQRNKGNFPGRFSGRQFSNSRSEMNVSTLELGDSALYLCASSQSGSGGASDTQYFGPGTRLTVL.

This clonotype was seen only a few times. The chain carries TRBV7-2 and TRBJ2-5; 10 bases match TRBD2. Germline V CDR1 and CDR2: SGHTA, FQGNSA. V was clipped by 4 bases and J by 4 bases; unmatched bases: 6. This CDR3 region has 15 residues. DNA of the CDR3: TGTGCCAGCAGCTGGAGCGGGGGGGCTTCAGAGACCCAGTACTTC. It is translated as CASSWSGGASETQYF. The variable domain in full, completed from reference TRBV7-2 and TRBJ2-5, reads GAGVSQSPSNKVTEKGKDVELRCDPISGHTALYWYRQSLGQGLEFLIYFQGNSAPDKSGLPSDRFSAERTGGSVSTLTIQRTQQEDSAVYLCASSWSGGASETQYFGPGTRLLVL.

The chain carries TRBV5-1 and TRBJ1-2; perhaps TRBD1 as D (6 bases). The length of the CDR3 is 13 residues. V gave up 0 bases and J gave up 10 bases, with 13 bases separating them. Germline values: CDR1 SGHRS, CDR2 YFSETQ. In DNA, the CDR3 is TGCGCCAGCAGCTTGGACAGGGTCACCACCTACACCTTC. Protein sequence: CASSLDRVTTYTF.

This clonotype was picked up a small number of times. The chain has TRBV4-1 and TRBJ1-5, with 7 positions matching TRBD1. V lost 1 base to trimming and J lost 9 bases; unmatched junction nucleotides: 0. CDR1 MGHRA and CDR2 YSYEKL come from the germline V gene. This CDR3 region has 12 residues. CDR3 amino acids: CASSQGQGPQHF. The CDR3 DNA sequence: TGCGCCAGCAGCCAAGGACAGGGGCCCCAGCATTTT.

This sequence joins TRBV5-1 and TRBJ2-3, with TRBD2 matching 11 bases. Germline loops: CDR1 SGHRS, CDR2 YFSETQ. Trimming removed 3 bases from V and 6 bases from J; junction bases left unmatched: 6. CDR3 length: 15 amino acids. The CDR3, as DNA: TGCGCCAGCAGCTGGGGGACTAGCGGTGAGGATACGCAGTATTTT. Its translation is CASSWGTSGEDTQYF.

This clonotype was observed at least ten times. CDR3 sequence (DNA): TGTGCCAGCAGTTACCGGGATTCACCCCTCCACTTT. Translated, it gives CASSYRDSPLHF. V is TRBV6-2 or TRBV6-3 and J is TRBJ1-6; unclear D gene. The CDR3 is made up of 12 amino acids. Per germline, CDR1 MNHEY and CDR2 SVGEGT. Between the trimmed V and J ends, which lost 2 bases and 8 bases, there was a span of 4 bases.

In its sample, this clonotype was seen a few times. V and J are TRBV7-9 and TRBJ2-3; D ambiguous. Germline CDR1 SEHNR, CDR2 FQNEAQ (reference sequence). V was shortened by 8 bases and J by 6 bases, with 21 bases between the two germline ends. The CDR3 consists of 15 residues. CDR3 region: CASLLYGPGMDTQYF. CDR3 coding DNA: TGTGCCAGCCTGTTATATGGGCCAGGCATGGATACGCAGTATTTT.

This clonotype has only a few counts. The rearrangement uses TRBV15 and TRBJ2-1; TRBD1 agrees at 10 bases. This CDR3 has 13 residues. CDR1 and CDR2 from the germline V gene are LNHNV and YYDKDF (reference sequence). V shed 7 bases, J shed 6 bases, and the junction held 3 bases outside the gene matches. The CDR3 nucleotides read TGTGCCACCAACCGGGACAGGGGCAATGAGCAGTTCTTC. It codes for CATNRDRGNEQFF.

CDR3 in DNA: TGCAGTGCTGAGACAGCTAACTATGGCTACACCTTC. Translated: CSAETANYGYTF. V gene TRBV20-1 combines with J gene TRBJ1-2; a weak D match, TRBD1 (5 bases). The CDR3 loop spans 12 amino acids. The ends were cut back, 5 bases at V and 0 bases at J, with 7 bases in the middle. Germline V gene data show CDR1 as DFQATT and CDR2 as SNEGSKA (reference sequence).